The rows below give T cell receptor beta chains drawn from one sample of a study of cytomegalovirus exposure and HLA in healthy donors. TCRdb's table, derived via immunoSEQ multiplex PCR, lists solely in-frame clones and lacks some. Among over 150,000 clones listed, more than 75% were seen once. The specimen was PBMCs. These receptors were collected from a man aged 18-30 years in good health and CMV-seropositive. Both conserved end residues are trimmed from each CDR3. Each record gives: CDR3 length, V gene, J gene, CDR3 protein.

CDR3 length: 13; V gene: TRBV6-1; J gene: TRBJ1-5; CDR3 protein: ASSDRDRVAGPQH
CDR3 length: 13; V gene: TRBV19; J gene: TRBJ1-5; CDR3 protein: ASSLGQRFNQPQH
CDR3 length: 14; V gene: TRBV4-1; J gene: TRBJ2-1; CDR3 protein: ASSLGQESSYNEQF
CDR3 length: 12; V gene: TRBV27; J gene: TRBJ1-6; CDR3 protein: ASSSGQGVLALH
CDR3 length: 13; V gene: TRBV19; J gene: TRBJ2-1; CDR3 protein: ASSINSGLYNEQF
CDR3 length: 13; V gene: TRBV4-3; J gene: TRBJ1-5; CDR3 protein: ASSRTGGAGQPQH
CDR3 length: 14; V gene: TRBV4-3; J gene: TRBJ1-6; CDR3 protein: ASSQDGSSYNSPLH
CDR3 length: 14; V gene: TRBV7-8; J gene: TRBJ2-7; CDR3 protein: ASSLPSGRSSSEQY
CDR3 length: 12; V gene: TRBV7-2; J gene: TRBJ2-7; CDR3 protein: ASSLGGLTYEQY
CDR3 length: 12; V gene: TRBV5-5; J gene: TRBJ1-5; CDR3 protein: ASSYTGKPQPQH
CDR3 length: 13; V gene: TRBV7-2; J gene: TRBJ1-1; CDR3 protein: ASSWDRGMNTEAF
CDR3 length: 15; V gene: TRBV14; J gene: TRBJ2-5; CDR3 protein: ASSQGRRGGRTETQY
CDR3 length: 10; V gene: TRBV4-1; J gene: TRBJ2-2; CDR3 protein: ASSRGSGELF
CDR3 length: 13; V gene: TRBV5-1; J gene: TRBJ1-1; CDR3 protein: ASSLLRSRHHEAF
CDR3 length: 13; V gene: TRBV19; J gene: TRBJ2-7; CDR3 protein: ASSMGQGAANEQY
CDR3 length: 13; V gene: TRBV15; J gene: TRBJ1-1; CDR3 protein: ATSRFGQGASEAF
CDR3 length: 12; V gene: TRBV6-5; J gene: TRBJ2-5; CDR3 protein: ASSYSRNQETQY
CDR3 length: 14; V gene: TRBV7-2; J gene: TRBJ1-1; CDR3 protein: ASSYQPGQGSTEAF
CDR3 length: 12; V gene: TRBV19; J gene: TRBJ2-1; CDR3 protein: ASTNGGAYNEQF
CDR3 length: 10; V gene: TRBV11-2; J gene: TRBJ2-7; CDR3 protein: ASSLQGAEQY
CDR3 length: 13; V gene: TRBV18; J gene: TRBJ1-2; CDR3 protein: ASSPGSTETYGYT
CDR3 length: 9; V gene: TRBV29-1; J gene: TRBJ1-1; CDR3 protein: SVGWATEAF
CDR3 length: 13; V gene: TRBV10-1; J gene: TRBJ2-2; CDR3 protein: ASSGRTSGTGELF
CDR3 length: 11; V gene: TRBV30; J gene: TRBJ1-5; CDR3 protein: AWSQTGNQPQH
CDR3 length: 14; V gene: TRBV11-2; J gene: TRBJ1-4; CDR3 protein: ASSLLRAATNEKLF
CDR3 length: 9; V gene: TRBV20-1; J gene: .; CDR3 protein: SGDRDYEQY
CDR3 length: 11; V gene: TRBV19; J gene: TRBJ2-5; CDR3 protein: ASSTQYQETQY
CDR3 length: 14; V gene: TRBV13; J gene: TRBJ1-5; CDR3 protein: ASSLGQPFTGQPQH
CDR3 length: 15; V gene: TRBV5-8; J gene: TRBJ2-1; CDR3 protein: ASSYDPLRVFDNEQF
CDR3 length: 15; V gene: TRBV5-6; J gene: TRBJ1-5; CDR3 protein: ASSYHITGGGHQPQH
CDR3 length: 15; V gene: TRBV4-1; J gene: TRBJ1-3; CDR3 protein: ASSQEPRGALGNTIY
CDR3 length: 13; V gene: TRBV13; J gene: TRBJ2-3; CDR3 protein: ASSLSGTSGDTQY
CDR3 length: 14; V gene: TRBV4-1; J gene: TRBJ1-4; CDR3 protein: ASSSRTGGNGEKLF
CDR3 length: 12; V gene: TRBV11-2; J gene: TRBJ1-2; CDR3 protein: ASSLQGTNYGYT
CDR3 length: 11; V gene: TRBV7-2; J gene: TRBJ2-7; CDR3 protein: ASSFFSREEQY
CDR3 length: 10; V gene: TRBV15; J gene: TRBJ2-5; CDR3 protein: ATSPGEETQY
CDR3 length: 11; V gene: TRBV4-3; J gene: TRBJ2-7; CDR3 protein: ASSQDGAYEQY
CDR3 length: 13; V gene: TRBV10-3; J gene: TRBJ2-7; CDR3 protein: AISGSEGFSYEQY
CDR3 length: 13; V gene: TRBV4-3; J gene: TRBJ2-7; CDR3 protein: ASSQEEGDSYEQY
CDR3 length: 11; V gene: TRBV27; J gene: TRBJ2-4; CDR3 protein: AGSFRRANIQY
CDR3 length: 16; V gene: TRBV23-1; J gene: TRBJ1-5; CDR3 protein: ASSSGIHGRYSNQPQH